Listed below are T cell receptor beta chains from one sample, sequenced in a study of shared clonotypes between healthy human individuals. The data were produced by immunoSEQ multiplex PCR, yet TCRdb's version contains in-frame clones alone and is incomplete. The sample lists 450,000 to 500,000 clones, 75% to 85% seen once, with around 13% in the top ten. Material for sequencing was PBMCs. The receptor set was obtained from a woman aged 40 to 50 in good health. Some clones in this sample may be carry-over from other donors' samples. The CDR3 runs from the conserved cysteine through the conserved F or W. Fields, in order: D gene, V gene, J gene, clone size, CDR3 protein, CDR3 DNA. D genes are given only for firm matches. Not all rows give a size; the values are once, few, many and, for expanded clones, a class.

>TRBD2|TRBV9|TRBJ2-3|-
CASSRDGTSGGTDTQYF
TGTGCCAGCAGCCGCGACGGGACTAGCGGAGGCACAGATACGCAGTATTTT
>TRBD1|TRBV5-1|TRBJ2-3|-
CASSSDRGSDTQYF
TGCGCCAGCAGCTCGGACAGGGGGTCAGATACGCAGTATTTT
>-|TRBV30|TRBJ2-3|-
CAWSIGISTDTQYF
TGTGCCTGGAGTATAGGGATTAGCACAGATACGCAGTATTTT
>TRBD1|TRBV30|TRBJ1-2|-
CAWSLPLTGGASYGYTF
TGTGCCTGGAGTTTACCTTTGACAGGGGGCGCATCGTATGGCTACACCTTC
>TRBD2|TRBV28|TRBJ2-7|-
CATLPSGSYEQYF
TGTGCCACGCTCCCTAGCGGCTCCTACGAGCAGTACTTC
>-|TRBV5-1|TRBJ2-7|once
CASSPSSYEQYF
TGCGCCAGCAGCCCCAGTTCCTACGAGCAGTACTTC
>-|TRBV5-6|TRBJ1-5|-
CASSIGAVNQPQHF
TGTGCCAGCAGCATAGGGGCAGTCAATCAGCCCCAGCATTTT
>-|TRBV29-1|TRBJ1-1|-
CSAIIQTLNTEAFF
TGCAGCGCTATTATACAGACACTAAACACTGAAGCTTTCTTT
>-|TRBV6-1|TRBJ2-3|-
CASSEVGGSADTQYF
TGTGCCAGCAGTGAAGTGGGTGGGAGTGCAGATACGCAGTATTTT
>-|TRBV18|TRBJ1-5|-
CASSPQDGYSNQPQHF
TGTGCCAGCTCACCCCAGGACGGTTATAGCAATCAGCCCCAGCATTTT
>TRBD2|TRBV7-9|TRBJ2-7|-
CASSSGPGGPYEQYF
TGTGCCAGCAGCTCCGGTCCGGGAGGGCCGTACGAGCAGTACTTC
>TRBD1|TRBV14|TRBJ2-1|-
CASSQTGQGNYNEQFF
TGTGCCAGCAGCCAGACGGGACAGGGGAACTACAATGAGCAGTTCTTC
>TRBD2|TRBV10-3|TRBJ2-7|-
CAISELGLAGSYEQYF
TGTGCCATCAGTGAATTGGGGCTAGCGGGATCCTACGAGCAGTACTTC
>-|TRBV11-2|TRBJ2-7|many
CASSLVPLTPSYEQYF
TGTGCCAGCAGCTTAGTTCCTCTGACCCCCTCCTACGAGCAGTACTTC
>-|TRBV28|TRBJ2-7|-
CASRGPTVYEQYF
TGTGCCAGCAGGGGCCCGACGGTCTACGAGCAGTACTTC